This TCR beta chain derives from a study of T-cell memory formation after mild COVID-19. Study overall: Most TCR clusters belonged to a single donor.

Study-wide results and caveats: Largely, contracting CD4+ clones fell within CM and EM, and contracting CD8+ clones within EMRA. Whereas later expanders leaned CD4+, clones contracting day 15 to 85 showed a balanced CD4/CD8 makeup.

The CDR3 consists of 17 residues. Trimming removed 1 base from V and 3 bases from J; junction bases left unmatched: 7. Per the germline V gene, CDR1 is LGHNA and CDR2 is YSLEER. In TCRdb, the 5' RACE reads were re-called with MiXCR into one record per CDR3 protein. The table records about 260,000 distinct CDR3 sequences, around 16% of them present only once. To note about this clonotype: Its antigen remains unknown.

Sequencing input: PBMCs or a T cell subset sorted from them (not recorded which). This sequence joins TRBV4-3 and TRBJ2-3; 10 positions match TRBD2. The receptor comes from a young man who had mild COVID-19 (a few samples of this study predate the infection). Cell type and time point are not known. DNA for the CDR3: TGCGCCAGCAGCCAAGGTCCCAGGACTAGCGGTACAGATACGCAGTATTTT. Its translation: CASSQGPRTSGTDTQYF.